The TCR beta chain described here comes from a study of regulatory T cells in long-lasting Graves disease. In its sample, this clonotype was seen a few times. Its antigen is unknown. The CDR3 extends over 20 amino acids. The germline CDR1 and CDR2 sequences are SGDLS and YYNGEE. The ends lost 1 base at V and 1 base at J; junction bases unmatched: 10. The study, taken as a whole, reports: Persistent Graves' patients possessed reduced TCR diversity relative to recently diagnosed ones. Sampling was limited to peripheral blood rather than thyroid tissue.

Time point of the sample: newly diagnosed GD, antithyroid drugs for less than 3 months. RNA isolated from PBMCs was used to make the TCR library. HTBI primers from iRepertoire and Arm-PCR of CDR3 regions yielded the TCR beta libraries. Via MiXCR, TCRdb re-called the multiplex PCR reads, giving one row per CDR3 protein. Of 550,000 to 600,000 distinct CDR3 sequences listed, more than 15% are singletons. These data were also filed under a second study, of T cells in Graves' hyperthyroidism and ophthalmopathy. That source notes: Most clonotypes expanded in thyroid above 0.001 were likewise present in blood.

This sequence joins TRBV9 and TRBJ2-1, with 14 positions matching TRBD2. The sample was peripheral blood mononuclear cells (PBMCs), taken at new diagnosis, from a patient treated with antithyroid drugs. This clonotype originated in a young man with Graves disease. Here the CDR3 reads CASSVTTSGRAGGSYNEQFF. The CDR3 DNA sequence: TGTGCCAGCAGCGTAACGACTAGCGGGAGGGCTGGTGGTTCCTACAATGAGCAGTTCTTC.